These 11 T cell receptor beta chains were all obtained from the same sample, sequenced in a study of shared clonotypes between healthy human individuals. Sequenced by immunoSEQ multiplex PCR; TCRdb stores in-frame clones only, minus some. The sample comprises hundreds of thousands of clones, roughly 95% of which are singletons, and approximately 0.11% rests with the top ten. The naive CD8 population came from CD45RO-negative cells selected for CCR7, without terminally differentiated effector memory CD45RA+ cells. Sequencing was carried out using naive CD8+ T cells sorted from blood. The receptors stem from a woman aged 25 to 39 in good health.

The rearrangement links TRBV7-9 to TRBJ2-1, with TRBD2 matching over 8 bases. CDR1 is SEHNR and CDR2 is FQNEAQ in the germline V gene (reference sequence). The CDR3 runs to 12 residues. The J segment lost 8 bases and the V segment lost 7 bases, leaving 4 bases of the junction unmatched. CDR3 bases: TGTGCCAGCAACCTACTAGCGGATGAGCAGTTCTTC. It is translated as CASNLLADEQFF.

The chain joins TRBV19 to TRBJ2-7, with 7 bases that match TRBD2. The length of the CDR3 is 13 residues. Germline CDR1 reads LNHDA; CDR2 reads SQIVND (reference sequence). After removal of 7 bases from V and 4 bases from J, the junction contained 7 bases not matched to a gene. The DNA for the CDR3 is TGTGCCAGTACTGCGGGAGACGGGTACGAGCAGTACTTC. Encoded protein: CASTAGDGYEQYF. The whole variable domain, remainder taken from reference TRBV19 and TRBJ2-7, is DGGITQSPKYLFRKEGQNVTLSCEQNLNHDAMYWYRQDPGQGLRLIYYSQIVNDFQKGDIAEGYSVSREKKESFPLTVTSAQKNPTAFYLCASTAGDGYEQYFGPGTRLTVT.

About this clone itself: Other DNA sequences of this sample code for an identical CDR3. The V call is TRBV2, the J call TRBJ1-5; TRBD1 matches 7 bases. The CDR3 totals 15 residues. Trimming cost V 3 bases and J 3 bases; bases outside gene matches: 5. Per the germline V gene, CDR1 is SNHLY and CDR2 is FYNNEI. The CDR3 here is CASSEGTGVNQPQHF. The DNA of the CDR3 is TGTGCCAGCAGTGAGGGTACAGGGGTCAATCAGCCCCAGCATTTT.

A single count supports this clone. The J gene is TRBJ2-1, the V gene TRBV27; D call uncertain. V lost 4 bases and J 0 bases, leaving 10 bases between the germline ends. Germline lookup yields CDR1 MNHEY and CDR2 SMNVEV (reference sequence). The CDR3 totals 15 residues. The CDR3 DNA is TGTGCCAGCAGTTCCGTAGTGAGCTCCTACAATGAGCAGTTCTTC. Encoded protein: CASSSVVSSYNEQFF.

V is TRBV28 and J is TRBJ1-2, with D hard to call. This CDR3 contains 14 residues. V was pared by 6 bases and J by 6 bases, with 17 bases between. Per the germline V gene, CDR1 is MDHEN and CDR2 is SYDVKM. CDR3 nucleotides: TGTGCCAGCAGGCGACGCGTGGGCCTCGATGGCTACACCTTC. This translates into CASRRRVGLDGYTF.

This chain joins TRBV7-2 and TRBJ1-1, with 7 positions matching TRBD1. Per the germline V gene, CDR1 is SGHTA and CDR2 is FQGNSA. The length of the CDR3 is 16 residues. After removal of 4 bases from V and 3 bases from J, the junction contained 11 bases not matched to a gene. The CDR3 reads CASSSADRRRDTEAFF. In DNA, the CDR3 is TGTGCCAGCAGCTCCGCGGACAGGAGAAGGGACACTGAAGCTTTCTTT. Combining the CDR3 with reference TRBV7-2 and TRBJ1-1 gives the whole variable domain GAGVSQSPSNKVTEKGKDVELRCDPISGHTALYWYRQSLGQGLEFLIYFQGNSAPDKSGLPSDRFSAERTGGSVSTLTIQRTQQEDSAVYLCASSSADRRRDTEAFFGQGTRLTVV.

The CDR3 DNA sequence: TGTGCCAGCAGTTACGGAATTAGCAATGAGCAGTTCTTC. Protein sequence: CASSYGISNEQFF. V usage is TRBV6-5 and J usage is TRBJ2-1; the D is unclear. The germline CDR1 and CDR2 sequences are MNHEY and SVGAGI. Trimming cost V 2 bases and J 6 bases, with 8 bases left between them. The CDR3 has 13 amino acids.

The V gene is TRBV7-8, the J gene TRBJ2-7; D not resolved. The V end lost 6 bases, the J end lost 6 bases, and 21 bases lay between the germline ends. CDR1 is SGHVS and CDR2 is FQNEAQ in the germline V gene. The CDR3 spans 15 residues. The CDR3 DNA reads as TGTGCCAGCAGTTTGTCCCCATCGGGTCTCCTCGAGCAGTACTTC. This gives the protein CASSLSPSGLLEQYF.

Written as DNA, the CDR3 is TGTGCCAGCAGCTTGGCAGGGTCAGGGGGCGAAAAACTGTTTTTT. Its translation: CASSLAGSGGEKLFF. The chain combines TRBV5-6 with TRBJ1-4, with 8 bases matching TRBD1. V shed 0 bases, J shed 8 bases, and the junction held 6 bases outside the gene matches. Germline CDR1 SGHDT, CDR2 YYEEEE. This CDR3 is 15 amino acids long. Full variable domain (remainder filled in from reference TRBV5-6 and TRBJ1-4): DAGVTQSPTHLIKTRGQQVTLRCSPKSGHDTVSWYQQALGQGPQFIFQYYEEEERQRGNFPDRFSGHQFPNYSSELNVNALLLGDSALYLCASSLAGSGGEKLFFGSGTQLSVL.

The chain combines TRBV7-9 with TRBJ2-2, with D possibly matching TRBD1 (5 bases). Germline V lookup: CDR1 SEHNR, CDR2 FQNEAQ (reference sequence). Trimming shortened V by 5 bases and J by 0 bases, and 16 bases separated the two germline ends. The CDR3 consists of 17 residues. The CDR3 sequence: CASSPVTADANTGELFF. DNA for the CDR3: TGTGCCAGCAGCCCAGTGACAGCAGACGCGAACACCGGGGAGCTGTTTTTT. The full variable domain, with the rest looked up from reference TRBV7-9 and TRBJ2-2, is DTGVSQNPRHKITKRGQNVTFRCDPISEHNRLYWYRQTLGQGPEFLTYFQNEAQLEKSRLLSDRFSAERPKGSFSTLEIQRTEQGDSAMYLCASSPVTADANTGELFFGEGSRLTVL.

This sequence joins TRBV28 and TRBJ2-5; TRBD2 matches at 12 bases. Losses at the gene ends were 2 bases for V and 5 bases for J; bases not matched to a gene: 3. Germline CDR1 reads MDHEN; CDR2 reads SYDVKM. The CDR3 extends over 15 amino acids. In nucleotides, the CDR3 is TGTGCCAGCAGTTTAACCGGGACTAGCGGGGAGACCCAGTACTTC. Amino acids: CASSLTGTSGETQYF.